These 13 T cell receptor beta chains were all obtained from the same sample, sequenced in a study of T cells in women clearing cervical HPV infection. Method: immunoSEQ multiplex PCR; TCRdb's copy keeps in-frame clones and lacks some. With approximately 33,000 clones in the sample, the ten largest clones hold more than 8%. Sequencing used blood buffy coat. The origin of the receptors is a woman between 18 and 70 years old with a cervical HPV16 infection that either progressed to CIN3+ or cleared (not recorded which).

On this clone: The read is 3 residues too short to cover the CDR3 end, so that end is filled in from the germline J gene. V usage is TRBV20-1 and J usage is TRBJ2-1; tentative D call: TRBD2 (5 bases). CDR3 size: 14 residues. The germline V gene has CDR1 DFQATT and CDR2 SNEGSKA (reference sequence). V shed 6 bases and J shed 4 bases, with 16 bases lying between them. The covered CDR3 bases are TGCAGTGCGCGGACTCATAGAATTTACAATGAG. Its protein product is CSARTHRIYNE. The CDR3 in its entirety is CSARTHRIYNEQFF.

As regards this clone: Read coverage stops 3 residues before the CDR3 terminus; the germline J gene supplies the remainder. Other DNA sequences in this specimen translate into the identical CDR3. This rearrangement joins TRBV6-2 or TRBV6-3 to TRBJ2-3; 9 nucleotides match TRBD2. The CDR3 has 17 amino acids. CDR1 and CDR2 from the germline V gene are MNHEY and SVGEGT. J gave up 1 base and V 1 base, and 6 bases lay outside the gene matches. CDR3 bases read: TGTGCCAGCAGTTACTTGGTAGCGGGAGTGGGCACAGATACG. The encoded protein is CASSYLVAGVGTDT. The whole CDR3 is CASSYLVAGVGTDTQYF.

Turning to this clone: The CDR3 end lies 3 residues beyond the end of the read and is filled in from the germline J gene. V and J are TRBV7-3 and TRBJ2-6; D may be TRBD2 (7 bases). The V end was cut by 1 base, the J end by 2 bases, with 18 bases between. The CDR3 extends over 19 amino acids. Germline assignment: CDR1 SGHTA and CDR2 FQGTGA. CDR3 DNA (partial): TGTGCCAGCAGCTTAAAGGGGTGGGGGGGGCTGGCTGGGGCCAACGTC. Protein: CASSLKGWGGLAGANV. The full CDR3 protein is CASSLKGWGGLAGANVLTF.

Partial CDR3 DNA: TGTGCCAGCTCAAACGGGGGGAGAGAGACC. Its protein is CASSNGGRET. The CDR3 as a whole reads CASSNGGRETQYF. The gene calls are TRBV2 and TRBJ2-5; 7 nucleotides match TRBD2. Coverage ceases 3 residues before the CDR3 finishes, and the germline J gene fills in the end. In germline, CDR1 is SNHLY, CDR2 FYNNEI. The V and J ends lost 8 bases and 4 bases, in that order; junction bases with no gene match: 7. This CDR3 spans 13 amino acids. Looking up the rest from reference TRBV2 and TRBJ2-5 gives the full variable domain: EPEVTQTPSHQVTQMGQEVILRCVPISNHLYFYWYRQILGQKVEFLVSFYNNEISEKSEIFDDQFSVERPDGSNFTLKIRSTKLEDSAMYFCASSNGGRETQYFGPGTRLLVL.

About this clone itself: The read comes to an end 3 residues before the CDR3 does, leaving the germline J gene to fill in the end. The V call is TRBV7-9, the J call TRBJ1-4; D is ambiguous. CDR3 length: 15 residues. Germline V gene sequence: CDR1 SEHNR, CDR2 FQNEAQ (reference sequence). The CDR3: CASSLAGRYNSPLFF. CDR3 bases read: TGTGCCAGCAGCTTAGCGGGCAGGTATAATTCACCA. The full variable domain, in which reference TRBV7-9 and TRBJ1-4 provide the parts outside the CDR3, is DTGVSQNPRHKITKRGQNVTFRCDPISEHNRLYWYRQTLGQGPEFLTYFQNEAQLEKSRLLSDRFSAERPKGSFSTLEIQRTEQGDSAMYLCASSLAGRYNSPLFFGSGTQLSVL.

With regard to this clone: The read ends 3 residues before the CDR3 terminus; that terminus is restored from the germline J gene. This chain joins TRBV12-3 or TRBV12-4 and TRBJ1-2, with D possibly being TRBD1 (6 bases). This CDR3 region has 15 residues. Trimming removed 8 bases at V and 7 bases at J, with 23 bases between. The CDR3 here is CASSWGTILGGGYTF. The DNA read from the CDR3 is TGTGCCAGCTCCTGGGGGACAATCCTCGGTGGTGGC.

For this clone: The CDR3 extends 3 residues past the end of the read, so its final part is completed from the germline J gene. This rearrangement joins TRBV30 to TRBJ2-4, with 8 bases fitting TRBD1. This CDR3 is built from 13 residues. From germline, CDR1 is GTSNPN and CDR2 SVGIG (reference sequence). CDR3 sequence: CAWNYRTGFRQYF. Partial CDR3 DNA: TGTGCCTGGAATTACAGGACAGGGTTCCGT.

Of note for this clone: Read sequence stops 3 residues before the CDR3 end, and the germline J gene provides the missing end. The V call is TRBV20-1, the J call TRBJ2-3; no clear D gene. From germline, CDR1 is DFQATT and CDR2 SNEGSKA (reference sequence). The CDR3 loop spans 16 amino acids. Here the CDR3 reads CSARGWSYYSNQPQYF. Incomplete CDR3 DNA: TGCAGTGCTAGAGGTTGGTCCTACTATAGCAATCAGCCG.

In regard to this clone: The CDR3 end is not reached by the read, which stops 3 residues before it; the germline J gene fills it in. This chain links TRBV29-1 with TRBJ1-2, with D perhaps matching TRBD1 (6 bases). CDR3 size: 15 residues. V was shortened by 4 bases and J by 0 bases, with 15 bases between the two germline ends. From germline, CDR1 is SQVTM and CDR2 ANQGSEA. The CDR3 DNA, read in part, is TGCAGCGTTGTAGAGCAGGGGCCATCTAACTATGGC. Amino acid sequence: CSVVEQGPSNYG. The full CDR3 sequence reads CSVVEQGPSNYGYTF.

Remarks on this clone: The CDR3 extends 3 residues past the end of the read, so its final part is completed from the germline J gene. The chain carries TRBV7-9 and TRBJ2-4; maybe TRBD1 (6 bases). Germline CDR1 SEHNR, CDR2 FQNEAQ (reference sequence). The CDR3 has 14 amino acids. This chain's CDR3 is CASSPLQGPYGQYF. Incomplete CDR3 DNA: TGTGCCAGCAGCCCGCTACAGGGTCCCTATGGT.

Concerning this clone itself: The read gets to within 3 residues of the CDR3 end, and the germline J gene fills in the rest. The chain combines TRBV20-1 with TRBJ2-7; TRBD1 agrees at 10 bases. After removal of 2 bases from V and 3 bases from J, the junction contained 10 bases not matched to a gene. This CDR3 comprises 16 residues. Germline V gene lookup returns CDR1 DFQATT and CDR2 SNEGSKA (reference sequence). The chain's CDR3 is CSARLRDRGQFYEQYF. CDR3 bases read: TGCAGTGCTAGACTACGGGACAGGGGACAATTCTACGAG.

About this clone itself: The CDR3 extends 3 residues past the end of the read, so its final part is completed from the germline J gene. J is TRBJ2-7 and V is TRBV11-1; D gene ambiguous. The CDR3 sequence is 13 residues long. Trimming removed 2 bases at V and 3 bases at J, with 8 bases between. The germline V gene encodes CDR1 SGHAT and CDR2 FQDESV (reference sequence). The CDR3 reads CASSLRHNYEQYF. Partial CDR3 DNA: TGTGCCAGCAGCTTAAGGCACAACTACGAG.

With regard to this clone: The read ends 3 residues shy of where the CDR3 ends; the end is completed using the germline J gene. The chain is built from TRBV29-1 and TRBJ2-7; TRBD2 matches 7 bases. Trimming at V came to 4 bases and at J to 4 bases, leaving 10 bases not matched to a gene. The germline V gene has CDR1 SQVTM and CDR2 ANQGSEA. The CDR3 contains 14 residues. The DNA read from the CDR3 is TGCAGCGTTGTGGCGGGAGTGAGAGGTTACGAG. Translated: CSVVAGVRGYE. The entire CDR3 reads CSVVAGVRGYEQYF.